This passage covers 22 T cell receptor beta chains from one sample sequenced in a study of blood T cells in healthy people across ages (dated by TCRdb to 2013 to 2016). Receptor amplification or capture employed 5' RACE. Sequenced using an Illumina HiSeq 2500. A second PCR of roughly 6 to 11 cycles was run with a J-beta primer mix and a sample-barcoded 5' primer. TCRdb redid the processing of the public reads, applying fastp at Q25 and MiXCR, and retained in-frame beta chains. CDR3 protein sequences are deduplicated, and each keeps its most common genes and DNA. The sample has roughly 500,000 distinct CDR3 sequences on record, more than 20% of them singletons. Clones ranked in the top ten supply around 10% of the sample. The data also belong to a second study, concerning T cells of mothers and their children.

The sample was blood. The receptors were gathered from a boy between 10 and 17 years old in good health.

The table lists this clonotype with a few counts. The CDR3 DNA sequence: TGCGCCAGCAGCCCGGGGCCGGGGGGAGATACGCAGTATTTT. It is translated as CASSPGPGGDTQYF. This chain uses TRBV4-3 with TRBJ2-3, with 7 bases fitting TRBD2. CDR3 length equals 14 residues. After removal of 4 bases from V and 5 bases from J, the junction contained 6 bases not matched to a gene. The germline CDR1 and CDR2 sequences are LGHNA and YSLEER.

This clonotype was seen only a few times. Sequence at one end of the junction differs from germline and may be a read error. The chain links TRBV27 to TRBJ2-7, with 7 bases fitting TRBD1. The CDR3 is 14 amino acids. The germline V gene encodes CDR1 MNHEY and CDR2 SMNVEV (reference sequence). The CDR3 DNA reads as TGTGCCAGCAGTTTATCCCGACAGGGTTACGGGCAGTACTTC. This encodes CASSLSRQGYGQYF.

Note on this clonotype: The germline gene is not matched at one end of the junction; a read error may be the cause. The V gene is TRBV7-9, the J gene TRBJ1-5; perhaps TRBD1 as D (6 bases). Germline CDR1 reads SEHNR; CDR2 reads FQNEAQ (reference sequence). This CDR3 spans 16 amino acids. CDR3 protein: CASSLAQGSRYQPQHF. CDR3 nucleotide sequence: TGTGCCAGCAGCCTAGCCCAGGGGTCTCGATATCAGCCCCAGCATTTT.

The gene calls are TRBV7-9 and TRBJ1-1; D perhaps matches TRBD1 (5 bases). V was shortened by 6 bases and J by 7 bases, with 15 bases between the two germline ends. The CDR3 is 13 residues long. Germline V gene lookup returns CDR1 SEHNR and CDR2 FQNEAQ (reference sequence). The CDR3: CASRSWGGLEAFF. CDR3 in DNA: TGTGCCAGCAGATCCTGGGGCGGGCTTGAAGCTTTCTTT.

The chain recombines TRBV7-9 with TRBJ2-5, with 7 bases matching TRBD2. The J call may be wrong; the DNA end is better matched by TRBJ2-7. There are 15 residues in the CDR3. The V gene's germline CDR1 is SEHNR and CDR2 FQNEAQ (reference sequence). CDR3 in amino acids: CASSLRAPGGGEQYF. CDR3 bases: TGTGCCAGCAGCTTGAGAGCACCGGGGGGAGGCGAGCAGTACTTC.

This clonotype was detected a few times. V is TRBV7-3 and J is TRBJ1-2, with D perhaps TRBD1 (5 bases). Germline loops: CDR1 SGHTA, CDR2 FQGTGA. The CDR3 length is 15 residues. V lost 5 bases, J lost 2 bases, and 15 bases lay in between. The CDR3 loop reads CASSIGTGINYGYTF. The CDR3 DNA is TGTGCCAGCAGCATCGGAACAGGAATCAACTATGGCTACACCTTC. Full variable domain (remainder filled in from reference TRBV7-3 and TRBJ1-2): GAGVSQTPSNKVTEKGKYVELRCDPISGHTALYWYRQSLGQGPEFLIYFQGTGAADDSGLPNDRFFAVRPEGSVSTLKIQRTERGDSAVYLCASSIGTGINYGYTFGSGTRLTVV.

This clonotype was observed once. The genes are TRBV7-2 and TRBJ1-2; D is unresolved. V gave up 2 bases and J gave up 12 bases, with 13 bases separating them. Per the germline V gene, CDR1 is SGHTA and CDR2 is FQGNSA. This CDR3 has 12 amino acids. The CDR3 sequence: CASSLPGLRHTF. DNA for the CDR3: TGTGCCAGCAGCTTACCAGGTCTTAGGCACACCTTC.

About this clonotype itself: A read error is possible here, since a much larger clone lies one base away. This sequence joins TRBV20-1 and TRBJ2-5; 14 bases match TRBD2. The germline V gene encodes CDR1 DFQATT and CDR2 SNEGSKA (reference sequence). The CDR3 is 17 amino acids. CDR3 nucleotide sequence: TGCAGTGCTAGAGGGACTAGCGGGAGGCCGGGGGAGGAGACCCGGTACTTC. This gives the protein CSARGTSGRPGEETRYF.

This chain joins TRBV5-1 and TRBJ2-5, with 9 bases aligning to TRBD2. Losses at the gene ends were 0 bases for V and 6 bases for J; bases not matched to a gene: 6. This CDR3 comprises 15 residues. The germline V gene has CDR1 SGHRS and CDR2 YFSETQ. In DNA, the CDR3 is TGCGCCAGCAGCTTGGTGGCGGGAGGGTCACAGACCCAGTACTTC. Protein: CASSLVAGGSQTQYF. The entire variable domain, with the rest obtained from reference TRBV5-1 and TRBJ2-5, is as follows: KAGVTQTPRYLIKTRGQQVTLSCSPISGHRSVSWYQQTPGQGLQFLFEYFSETQRNKGNFPGRFSGRQFSNSRSEMNVSTLELGDSALYLCASSLVAGGSQTQYFGPGTRLLVL.

The rearrangement links TRBV7-9 to TRBJ2-7; D not certain. The germline V and J ends were trimmed by 4 bases and 5 bases, with 21 bases remaining between them. The germline V gene has CDR1 SEHNR and CDR2 FQNEAQ (reference sequence). The CDR3 is made up of 16 amino acids. The chain's CDR3 is CASSSQSGPLNHEQYF. The CDR3, as DNA: TGTGCCAGCAGCTCCCAATCCGGACCCTTGAACCACGAGCAGTACTTC.

The chain couples TRBV5-1 to TRBJ2-5; 9 bases match TRBD2. TRBJ2-7 explains the end of the DNA better; the J call may be wrong. Germline V gene sequence: CDR1 SGHRS, CDR2 YFSETQ. CDR3 length: 15 amino acids. DNA for the CDR3: TGCGCCAGCAGCGGAGCTAGCGGGAAGAACTCCGAGCAGTACTTC. It is translated as CASSGASGKNSEQYF.

The CDR3 protein is CASSSGLTGELFF. The CDR3 DNA reads TGTGCCAGCAGCTCGGGTCTCACCGGGGAGCTGTTTTTT. The rearrangement links TRBV7-9 to TRBJ2-2; no clear D gene. Trimming removed 4 bases at V and 4 bases at J, with 7 bases between. The CDR3 contains 13 residues. Germline CDR1 is SEHNR and CDR2 is FQNEAQ (reference sequence). Filled out from reference TRBV7-9 and TRBJ2-2, the complete variable domain reads DTGVSQNPRHKITKRGQNVTFRCDPISEHNRLYWYRQTLGQGPEFLTYFQNEAQLEKSRLLSDRFSAERPKGSFSTLEIQRTEQGDSAMYLCASSSGLTGELFFGEGSRLTVL.

V is TRBV12-3 or TRBV12-4 and J is TRBJ1-6; maybe TRBD1 (5 bases). Between the trimmed V and J ends, which lost 3 bases and 7 bases, there was a span of 13 bases. CDR3 size: 15 residues. In DNA form, the CDR3 reads TGTGCCAGCAGTTTCCTCAGACAGACCAATTCACCCCTCCACTTT. Its protein product is CASSFLRQTNSPLHF.

Notes on this clonotype: The junction departs from germline at one end; a sequencing error may be responsible. The chain combines TRBV20-1 with TRBJ2-1, with 8 bases identical to TRBD2. Germline loops: CDR1 DFQATT, CDR2 SNEGSKA (reference sequence). The CDR3 runs 14 residues. CDR3 region: CSATWASGLYERFF. The DNA of the CDR3 is TGCAGTGCTACTTGGGCTAGCGGGTTATATGAGCGGTTCTTC.

This clonotype was seen a handful of times. The chain is built from TRBV4-2 and TRBJ2-7, with D possibly being TRBD1 (6 bases). Trimming removed 5 bases at V and 0 bases at J, with 11 bases between. The CDR3 consists of 14 residues. Germline V lookup: CDR1 LGHNA, CDR2 YNFKEQ. The DNA for the CDR3 is TGTGCCAGCAGCGCCTACAGGGACTCCTACGAGCAGTACTTC. Amino acid sequence: CASSAYRDSYEQYF.

This chain connects TRBV21-1 to TRBJ1-5; the table's TRBD1 call for D was not verified on the DNA. TRBV21-1 is shown as a pseudogene. The CDR3 has 14 amino acids. The CDR3 bases are TGTGCCAGCGCTACCAGGGGGCGCAACCAGCCCCAGCATTTT. It is translated as CASATRGRNQPQHF.

This clonotype turned up a few times. This rearrangement joins TRBV20-1 to TRBJ2-7; 7 nucleotides match TRBD1. This CDR3 has 18 residues. The ends lost 0 bases at V and 1 base at J; junction bases unmatched: 15. CDR1 and CDR2 (germline): DFQATT, SNEGSKA (reference sequence). Here the CDR3 reads CSARDWGTHRGVSYEQYF. The CDR3 bases are TGCAGTGCTAGAGACTGGGGGACCCACAGGGGAGTATCCTACGAGCAGTACTTC.

J is TRBJ2-5 and V is TRBV20-1; 7 nucleotides match TRBD1. The DNA end is more similar to TRBJ2-7, so the J call may be wrong. Per the germline V gene, CDR1 is DFQATT and CDR2 is SNEGSKA (reference sequence). This CDR3 region has 12 residues. The chain's CDR3 is CSQGQTRYEQYF. DNA for the CDR3: TGCAGCCAGGGACAGACTCGCTACGAGCAGTACTTC.

This chain joins TRBV5-1 and TRBJ1-1, with 8 bases that match TRBD1. CDR1 is SGHRS and CDR2 is YFSETQ in the germline V gene. This CDR3 has 16 residues. V was pared by 4 bases and J by 5 bases, with 13 bases of the junction left unmatched. This CDR3 is CASSPELDRGGTEAFF. The CDR3 bases are TGCGCCAGCAGCCCAGAGCTAGACAGGGGCGGGACTGAAGCTTTCTTT.

This clonotype was picked up a small number of times. This chain links TRBV20-1 with TRBJ2-1, with 8 nucleotides matching TRBD2. CDR3 length equals 14 residues. Trimming cost V 5 bases and J 6 bases; bases outside gene matches: 9. The germline V gene has CDR1 DFQATT and CDR2 SNEGSKA (reference sequence). CDR3 in amino acids: CSAAGGPFLNEQFF. The CDR3 DNA reads as TGCAGTGCTGCGGGGGGACCTTTTCTCAATGAGCAGTTCTTC.

This clonotype was observed a few times. An end of the junction differs from the germline gene, which may be a read error. The V call is TRBV28, the J call TRBJ2-5; D not resolved. CDR1 and CDR2 from the germline V gene are MDHEN and SYDVKM. The CDR3 consists of 14 residues. The CDR3 is CASRLTAWKETQYF. CDR3 sequence (DNA): TGCGCCAGCAGACTCACGGCCTGGAAAGAGACCCAGTACTTC.

This rearrangement joins TRBV3-1 to TRBJ2-5, with D hard to call. The germline V and J ends were trimmed by 1 base and 14 bases, with 11 bases remaining between them. Germline V gene lookup returns CDR1 LGHDT and CDR2 YNNKEL (reference sequence). This CDR3 is built from 11 residues. DNA of the CDR3: TGTGCCAGCAGCCAAGGGATTCGGGTTTACTTC. Translation gives CASSQGIRVYF.